A single sample is the source of the 5 T cell receptor beta chains below, sequenced in a study of identical twins. TCRdb re-called the 5' RACE reads with MiXCR, one entry per CDR3 protein. The table has about 1.7 million distinct CDR3 sequences, under 35% seen once. Sequenced sample: cord blood. Source of these receptors: a newborn girl in good health.

The chain recombines TRBV13 with TRBJ1-2; D not certain. Germline V gene data show CDR1 as PRHDT and CDR2 as FYEKMQ (reference sequence). There are 14 residues in the CDR3. The V and J ends lost 1 base and 7 bases respectively, with 13 bases between them. In DNA form, the CDR3 reads TGTGCCAGCAGCTTAGCCCCGGTTTGGGGTGGCTACACCTTC. It encodes CASSLAPVWGGYTF.

The CDR3 DNA sequence: TGTGCCAGCAGTTACCGGGGACAGGGAAGTTACGAGCAGTACTTC. It codes for CASSYRGQGSYEQYF. This chain connects TRBV6-2 or TRBV6-3 to TRBJ2-7; 9 bases line up with TRBD1. Trimming cost V 2 bases and J 4 bases; bases outside gene matches: 6. Germline-derived CDR1 and CDR2 are MNHEY and SVGEGT. The length of the CDR3 is 15 residues.

This clonotype was seen only a few times. In nucleotides, the CDR3 is TGCAGTGCTAGTTCGGTCTTGGAGACTAATGAAAAACTGTTTTTT. Translated, it gives CSASSVLETNEKLFF. V usage is TRBV20-1 and J usage is TRBJ1-4; D is unclear. V was trimmed by 3 bases and J by 2 bases, leaving 13 bases between them. The CDR3 is 15 amino acids. Germline assignment: CDR1 DFQATT and CDR2 SNEGSKA (reference sequence).

As to this clonotype: A clone one base away is much larger, so this may be a read error. The chain has TRBV12-3 or TRBV12-4 and TRBJ2-4; D gene ambiguous. The CDR3 totals 14 residues. V lost 11 bases, J lost 0 bases, and 14 bases lay in between. The CDR3 coding sequence is TGTGCCGGCGAGAGCCAGGAAGCCAAAAACATTCAGTACTTC. This encodes CAGESQEAKNIQYF.

Of note for this clonotype: A much bigger clone sits one base away, suggesting this may be a read error. This sequence joins TRBV6-5 and TRBJ2-1, with 9 nucleotides matching TRBD2. Germline CDR1 is MNHEY and CDR2 is SVGAGI. The V and J ends lost 6 bases and 8 bases, in that order; junction bases with no gene match: 5. The CDR3 consists of 13 residues. Here the CDR3 reads CASSFTSGHEQFF. CDR3 DNA: TGTGCCAGCAGCTTTACTAGCGGGCATGAGCAGTTCTTC.